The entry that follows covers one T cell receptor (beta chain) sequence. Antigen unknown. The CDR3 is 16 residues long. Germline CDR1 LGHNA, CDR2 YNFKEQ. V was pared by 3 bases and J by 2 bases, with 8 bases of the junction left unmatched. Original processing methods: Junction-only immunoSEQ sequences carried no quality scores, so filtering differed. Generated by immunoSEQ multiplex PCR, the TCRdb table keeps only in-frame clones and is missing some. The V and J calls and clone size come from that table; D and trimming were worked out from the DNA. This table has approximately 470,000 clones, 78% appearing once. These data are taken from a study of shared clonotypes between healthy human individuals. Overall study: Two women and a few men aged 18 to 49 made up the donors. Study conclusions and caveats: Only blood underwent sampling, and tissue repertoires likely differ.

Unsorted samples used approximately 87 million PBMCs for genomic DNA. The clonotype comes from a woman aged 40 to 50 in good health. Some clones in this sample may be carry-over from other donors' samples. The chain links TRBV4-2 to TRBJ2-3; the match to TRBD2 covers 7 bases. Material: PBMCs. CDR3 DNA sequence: TGTGCCAGCAGCCATCCCCTAGCGGCTAACACAGATACGCAGTATTTT. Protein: CASSHPLAANTDTQYF.